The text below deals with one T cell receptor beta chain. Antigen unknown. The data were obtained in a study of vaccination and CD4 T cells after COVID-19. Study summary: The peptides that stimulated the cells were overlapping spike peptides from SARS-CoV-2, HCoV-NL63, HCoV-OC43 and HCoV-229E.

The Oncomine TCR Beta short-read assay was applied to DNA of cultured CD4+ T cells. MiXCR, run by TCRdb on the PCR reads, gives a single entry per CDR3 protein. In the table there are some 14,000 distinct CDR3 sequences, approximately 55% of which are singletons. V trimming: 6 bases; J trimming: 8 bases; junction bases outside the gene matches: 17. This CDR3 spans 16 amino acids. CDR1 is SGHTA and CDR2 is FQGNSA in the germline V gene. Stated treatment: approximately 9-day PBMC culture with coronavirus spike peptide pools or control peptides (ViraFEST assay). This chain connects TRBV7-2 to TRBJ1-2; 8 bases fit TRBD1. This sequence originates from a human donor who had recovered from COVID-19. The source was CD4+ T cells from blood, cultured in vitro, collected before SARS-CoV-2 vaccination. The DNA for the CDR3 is TGTGCCAGCAGGCGAGCCGGGGACAGGTGGGCGGGGGGCTACACCTTC. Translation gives CASRRAGDRWAGGYTF.